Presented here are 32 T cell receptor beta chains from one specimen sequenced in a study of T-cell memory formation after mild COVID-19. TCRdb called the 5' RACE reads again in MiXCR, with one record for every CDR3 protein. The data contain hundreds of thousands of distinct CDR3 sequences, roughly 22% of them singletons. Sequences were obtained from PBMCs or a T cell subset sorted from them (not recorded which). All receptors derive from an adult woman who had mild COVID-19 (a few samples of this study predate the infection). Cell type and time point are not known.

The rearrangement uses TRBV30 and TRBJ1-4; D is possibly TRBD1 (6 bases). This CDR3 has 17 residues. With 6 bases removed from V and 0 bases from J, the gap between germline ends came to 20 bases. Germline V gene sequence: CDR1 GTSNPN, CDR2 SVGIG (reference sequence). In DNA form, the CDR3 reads TGTGCCTGCTCTAGACAGGAGACCTATGCAACTAATGAAAAACTGTTTTTT. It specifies CACSRQETYATNEKLFF.

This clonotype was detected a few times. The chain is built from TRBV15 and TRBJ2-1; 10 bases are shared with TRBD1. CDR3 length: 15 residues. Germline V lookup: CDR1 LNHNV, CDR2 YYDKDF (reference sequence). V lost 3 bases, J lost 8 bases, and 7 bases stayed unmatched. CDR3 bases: TGTGCCACCAGCAGGGACAGGGGGGTCTTAGATGAGCAGTTCTTC. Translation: CATSRDRGVLDEQFF.

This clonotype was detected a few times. CDR3 nucleotides: TGTGCCAGCAGCCGGGGGGATCCCCCCTATACGCAGTATTTT. Residues: CASSRGDPPYTQYF. The chain joins TRBV7-2 to TRBJ2-3; TRBD2 matches 7 bases. The V and J ends lost 5 bases and 7 bases, in that order; junction bases with no gene match: 9. The CDR3 covers 14 residues. Germline CDR1 reads SGHTA; CDR2 reads FQGNSA.

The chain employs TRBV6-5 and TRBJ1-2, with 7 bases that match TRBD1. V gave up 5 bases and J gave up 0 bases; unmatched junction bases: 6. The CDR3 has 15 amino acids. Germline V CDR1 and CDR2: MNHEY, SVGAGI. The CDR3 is CASSRQGGANYGYTF. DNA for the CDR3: TGTGCCAGCAGTCGCCAGGGGGGGGCTAACTATGGCTACACCTTC.

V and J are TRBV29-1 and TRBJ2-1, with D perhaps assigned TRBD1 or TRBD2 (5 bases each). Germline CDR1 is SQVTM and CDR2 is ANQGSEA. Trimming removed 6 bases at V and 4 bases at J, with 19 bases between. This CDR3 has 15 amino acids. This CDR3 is CSVGYGAWGYNEQFF. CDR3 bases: TGCAGCGTCGGATACGGGGCCTGGGGTTACAATGAGCAGTTCTTC.

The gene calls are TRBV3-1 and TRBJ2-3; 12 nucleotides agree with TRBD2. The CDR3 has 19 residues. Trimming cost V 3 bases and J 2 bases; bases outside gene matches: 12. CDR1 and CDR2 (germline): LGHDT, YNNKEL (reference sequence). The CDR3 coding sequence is TGTGCCAGCAGCCAGCGCGCCCGGGGACTAGCGGGCCACACAGATACGCAGTATTTT. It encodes CASSQRARGLAGHTDTQYF.

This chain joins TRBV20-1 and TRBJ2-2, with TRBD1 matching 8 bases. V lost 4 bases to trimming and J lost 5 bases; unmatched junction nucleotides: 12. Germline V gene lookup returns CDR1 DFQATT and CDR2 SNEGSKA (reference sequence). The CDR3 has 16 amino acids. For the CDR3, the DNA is TGCAGTGCTAAAGACAGGGGCCACCGTGAAACCGGGGAGCTGTTTTTT. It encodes CSAKDRGHRETGELFF.

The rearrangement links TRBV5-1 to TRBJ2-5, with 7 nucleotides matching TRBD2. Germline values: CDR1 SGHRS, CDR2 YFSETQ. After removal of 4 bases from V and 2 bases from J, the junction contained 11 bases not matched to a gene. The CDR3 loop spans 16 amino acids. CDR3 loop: CASSAASSGGQETQYF. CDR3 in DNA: TGCGCCAGCAGCGCCGCCTCTAGCGGAGGACAAGAGACCCAGTACTTC.

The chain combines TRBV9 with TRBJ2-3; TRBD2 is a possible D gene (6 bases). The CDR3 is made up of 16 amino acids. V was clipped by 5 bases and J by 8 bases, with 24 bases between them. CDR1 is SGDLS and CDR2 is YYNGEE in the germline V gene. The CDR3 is CASSPLPGLVRGTQYF. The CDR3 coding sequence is TGTGCCAGCAGTCCCCTGCCGGGACTGGTTAGAGGTACGCAGTATTTT.

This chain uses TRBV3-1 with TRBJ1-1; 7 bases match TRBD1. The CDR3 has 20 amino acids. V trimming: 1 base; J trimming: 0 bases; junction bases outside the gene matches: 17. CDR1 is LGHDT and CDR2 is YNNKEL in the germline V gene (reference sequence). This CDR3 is CASSQARAGTVHGVNTEAFF. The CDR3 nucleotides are TGTGCCAGCAGCCAAGCTCGAGCTGGGACAGTTCATGGGGTGAACACTGAAGCTTTCTTT.

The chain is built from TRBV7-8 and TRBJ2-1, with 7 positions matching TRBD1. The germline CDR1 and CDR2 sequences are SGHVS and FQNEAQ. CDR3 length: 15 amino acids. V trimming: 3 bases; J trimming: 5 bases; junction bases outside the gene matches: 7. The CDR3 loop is CASSFQLTGNNEQFF. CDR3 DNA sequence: TGTGCCAGCAGCTTCCAATTGACAGGGAACAATGAGCAGTTCTTC.

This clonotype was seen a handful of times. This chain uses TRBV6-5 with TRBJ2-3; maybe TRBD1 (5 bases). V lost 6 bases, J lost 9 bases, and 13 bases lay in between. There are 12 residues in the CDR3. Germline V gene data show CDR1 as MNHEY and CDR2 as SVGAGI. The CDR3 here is CASSSQGKTQYF. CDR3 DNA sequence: TGTGCCAGCAGCTCCCAGGGAAAGACGCAGTATTTT.

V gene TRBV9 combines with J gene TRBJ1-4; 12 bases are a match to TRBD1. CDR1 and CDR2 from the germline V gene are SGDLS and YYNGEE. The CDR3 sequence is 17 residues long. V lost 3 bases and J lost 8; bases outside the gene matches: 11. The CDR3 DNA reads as TGTGCCAGCAGCGCCTCCGGGACAGGGGGCTTTGGGGAAAAACTGTTTTTT. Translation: CASSASGTGGFGEKLFF. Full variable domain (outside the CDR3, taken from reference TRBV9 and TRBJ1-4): DSGVTQTPKHLITATGQRVTLRCSPRSGDLSVYWYQQSLDQGLQFLIQYYNGEERAKGNILERFSAQQFPDLHSELNLSSLELGDSALYFCASSASGTGGFGEKLFFGSGTQLSVL.

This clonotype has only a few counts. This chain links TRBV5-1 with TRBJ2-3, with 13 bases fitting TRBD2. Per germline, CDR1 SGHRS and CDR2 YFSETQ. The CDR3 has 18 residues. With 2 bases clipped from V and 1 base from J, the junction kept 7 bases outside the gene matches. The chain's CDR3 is CASSLPTSGRIRTDTQYF. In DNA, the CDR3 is TGCGCCAGCAGCTTACCGACTAGCGGGAGGATCCGCACAGATACGCAGTATTTT.

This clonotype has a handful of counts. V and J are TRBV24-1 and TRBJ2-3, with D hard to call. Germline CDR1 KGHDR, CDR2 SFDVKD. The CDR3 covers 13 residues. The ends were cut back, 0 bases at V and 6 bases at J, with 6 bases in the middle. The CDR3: CATSDLLEDTQYF. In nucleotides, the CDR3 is TGTGCCACCAGTGATTTGCTTGAGGATACGCAGTATTTT.

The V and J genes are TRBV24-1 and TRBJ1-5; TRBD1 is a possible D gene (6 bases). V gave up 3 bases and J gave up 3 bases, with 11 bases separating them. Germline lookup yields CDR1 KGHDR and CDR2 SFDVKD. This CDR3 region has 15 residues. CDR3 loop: CATSDPQGPNQPQHF. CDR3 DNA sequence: TGTGCCACCAGTGATCCCCAGGGGCCCAATCAGCCCCAGCATTTT.

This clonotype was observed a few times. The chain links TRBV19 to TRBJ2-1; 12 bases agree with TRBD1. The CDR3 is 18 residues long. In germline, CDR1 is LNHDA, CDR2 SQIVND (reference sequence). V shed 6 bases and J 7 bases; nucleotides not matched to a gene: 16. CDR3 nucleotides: TGTGCCAGTAGGGGACAGGGGGCTGGACTAGCCGCGAGAAATGAGCAGTTCTTC. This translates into CASRGQGAGLAARNEQFF.

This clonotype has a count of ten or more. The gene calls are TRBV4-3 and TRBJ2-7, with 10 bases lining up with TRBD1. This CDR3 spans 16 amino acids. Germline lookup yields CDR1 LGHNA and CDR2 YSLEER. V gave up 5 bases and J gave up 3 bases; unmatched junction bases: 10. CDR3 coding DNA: TGCGCCAGCAGCTACTCCGGGACAGGGGAAGTCTACGAGCAGTACTTC. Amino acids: CASSYSGTGEVYEQYF.

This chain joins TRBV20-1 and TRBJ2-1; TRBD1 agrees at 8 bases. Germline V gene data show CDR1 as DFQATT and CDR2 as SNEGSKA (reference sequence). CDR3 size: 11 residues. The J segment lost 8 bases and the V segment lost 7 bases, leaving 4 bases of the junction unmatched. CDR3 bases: TGCAGTGGGGCGACAGGGGATGAGCAGTTCTTC. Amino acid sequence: CSGATGDEQFF.

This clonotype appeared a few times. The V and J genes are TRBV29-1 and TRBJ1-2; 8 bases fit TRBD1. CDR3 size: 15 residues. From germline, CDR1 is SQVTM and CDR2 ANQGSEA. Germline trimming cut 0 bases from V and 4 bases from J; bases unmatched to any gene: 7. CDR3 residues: CSVEEGQGAFYGYTF. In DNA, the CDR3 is TGCAGCGTTGAAGAAGGGCAGGGGGCTTTCTATGGCTACACCTTC.

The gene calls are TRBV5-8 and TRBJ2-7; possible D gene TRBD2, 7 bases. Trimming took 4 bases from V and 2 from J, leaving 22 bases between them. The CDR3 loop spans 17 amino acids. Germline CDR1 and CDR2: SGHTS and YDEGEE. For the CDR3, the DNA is TGTGCCAGCAGCCTGCTGGGGGGGGCGACGCCACCCTACGAGCAGTACTTC. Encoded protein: CASSLLGGATPPYEQYF.

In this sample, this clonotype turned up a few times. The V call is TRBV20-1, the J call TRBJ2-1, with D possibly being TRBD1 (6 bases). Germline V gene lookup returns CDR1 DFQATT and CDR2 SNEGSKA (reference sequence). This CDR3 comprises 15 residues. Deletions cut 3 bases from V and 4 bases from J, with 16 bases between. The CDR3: CSARVPQGSYNEQFF. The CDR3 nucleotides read TGCAGTGCTAGGGTTCCACAGGGATCATACAATGAGCAGTTCTTC.

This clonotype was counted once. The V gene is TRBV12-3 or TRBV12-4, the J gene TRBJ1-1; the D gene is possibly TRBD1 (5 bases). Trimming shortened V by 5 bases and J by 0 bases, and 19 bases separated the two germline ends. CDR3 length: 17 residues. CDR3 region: CASSPGARRLMNTEAFF. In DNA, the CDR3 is TGTGCCAGCAGTCCCGGGGCCAGGAGGCTAATGAACACTGAAGCTTTCTTT.

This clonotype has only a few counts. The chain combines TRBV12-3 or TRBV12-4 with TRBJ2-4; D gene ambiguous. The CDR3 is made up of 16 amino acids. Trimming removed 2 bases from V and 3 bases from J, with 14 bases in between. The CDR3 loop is CASSLILWDGKNIQYF. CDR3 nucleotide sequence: TGTGCCAGCAGTTTAATCCTATGGGATGGCAAAAACATTCAGTACTTC.

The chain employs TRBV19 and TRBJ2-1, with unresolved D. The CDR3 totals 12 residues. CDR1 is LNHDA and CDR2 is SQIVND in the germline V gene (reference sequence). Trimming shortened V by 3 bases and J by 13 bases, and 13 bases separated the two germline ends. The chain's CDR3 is CASSIKSLPQFF. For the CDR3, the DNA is TGTGCCAGTAGTATTAAGAGCTTACCCCAGTTCTTC.

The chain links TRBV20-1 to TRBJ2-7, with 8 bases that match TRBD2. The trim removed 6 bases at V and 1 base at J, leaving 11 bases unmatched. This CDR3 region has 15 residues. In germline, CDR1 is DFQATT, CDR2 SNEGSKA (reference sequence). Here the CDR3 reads CSAPGSSGPSYEQYF. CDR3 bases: TGCAGTGCCCCCGGGTCTAGCGGGCCTTCCTACGAGCAGTACTTC.

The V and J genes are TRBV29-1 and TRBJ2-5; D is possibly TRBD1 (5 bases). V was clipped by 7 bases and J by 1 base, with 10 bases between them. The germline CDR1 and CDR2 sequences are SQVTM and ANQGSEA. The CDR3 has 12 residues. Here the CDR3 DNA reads TGCAGCGCCCGACAGTCCCAAGAGACCCAGTACTTC. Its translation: CSARQSQETQYF. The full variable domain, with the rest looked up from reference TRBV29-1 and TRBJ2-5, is SAVISQKPSRDICQRGTSLTIQCQVDSQVTMMFWYRQQPGQSLTLIATANQGSEATYESGFVIDKFPISRPNLTFSTLTVSNMSPEDSSIYLCSARQSQETQYFGPGTRLLVL.

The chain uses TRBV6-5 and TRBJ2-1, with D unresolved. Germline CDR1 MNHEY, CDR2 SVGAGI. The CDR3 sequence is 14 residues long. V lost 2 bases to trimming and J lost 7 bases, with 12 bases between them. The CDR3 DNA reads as TGTGCCAGCAGTTACGGTACATCTCTGAATGAGCAGTTCTTC. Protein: CASSYGTSLNEQFF.

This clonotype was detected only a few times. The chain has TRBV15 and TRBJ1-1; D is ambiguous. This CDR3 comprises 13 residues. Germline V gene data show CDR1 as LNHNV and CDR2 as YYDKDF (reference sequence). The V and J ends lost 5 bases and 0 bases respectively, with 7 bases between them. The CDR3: CATSLTVNTEAFF. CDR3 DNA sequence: TGTGCCACCAGCCTGACCGTGAACACTGAAGCTTTCTTT.

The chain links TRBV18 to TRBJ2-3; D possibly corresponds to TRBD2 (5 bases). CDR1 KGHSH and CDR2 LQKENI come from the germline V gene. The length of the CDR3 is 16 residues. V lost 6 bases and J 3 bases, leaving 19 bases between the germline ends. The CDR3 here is CASSPARSGVTDTQYF. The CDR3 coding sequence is TGTGCCAGCTCCCCAGCACGGTCCGGGGTTACAGATACGCAGTATTTT.

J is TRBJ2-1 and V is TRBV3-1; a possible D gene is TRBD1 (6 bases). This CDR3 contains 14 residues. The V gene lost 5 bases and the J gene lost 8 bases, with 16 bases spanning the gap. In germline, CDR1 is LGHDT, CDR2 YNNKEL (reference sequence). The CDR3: CASSFVTGSHEQFF. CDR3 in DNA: TGTGCCAGCAGCTTTGTCACAGGGTCCCATGAGCAGTTCTTC.

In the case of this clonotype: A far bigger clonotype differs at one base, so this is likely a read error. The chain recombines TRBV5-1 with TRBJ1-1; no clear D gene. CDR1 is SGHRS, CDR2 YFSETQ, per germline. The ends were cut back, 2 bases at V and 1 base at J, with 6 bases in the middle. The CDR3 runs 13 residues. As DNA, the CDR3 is TGCGCCAGCAGCTTTACAGAGAACACTGAAGCTTTCTTT. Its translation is CASSFTENTEAFF.